This passage covers 21 T cell receptor beta chains from one sample sequenced in a study of T cells in Graves' hyperthyroidism and ophthalmopathy. Amplification of TCR beta CDR3 regions was performed using RNA transcripts as template. First-round RT-PCR with HTBI primers amplified the TCR CDR3 region. TCRdb independently ran MiXCR on the multiplex PCR reads; one entry per CDR3 protein. The sample includes about 700,000 distinct CDR3 sequences, around 15% seen only once; the top ten take about 10%. Sample: blood. The receptors derive from a woman between 18 and 30 years old with Graves' hyperthyroidism.

This clonotype occurred many times. This chain links TRBV5-1 with TRBJ2-2, with D uncertain. CDR1 and CDR2 (germline): SGHRS, YFSETQ. Trimming cost V 0 bases and J 6 bases, with 9 bases left between them. The CDR3 covers 14 residues. The CDR3 sequence is CASSLERAAGELFF. The DNA for the CDR3 is TGCGCCAGCAGCTTGGAACGGGCTGCCGGGGAGCTGTTTTTT.

This clonotype was found many times. This rearrangement joins TRBV25-1 to TRBJ2-3; TRBD1 agrees at 10 bases. J gave up 5 bases and V 5 bases, and 10 bases lay outside the gene matches. This CDR3 comprises 16 residues. CDR1 is MGHDK and CDR2 is SYGVNS in the germline V gene. The CDR3 spells CASSRQGASWVDTQYF. The CDR3 DNA is TGTGCCAGCAGTCGACAGGGGGCGTCCTGGGTAGATACGCAGTATTTT.

This clonotype was counted many times. The chain carries TRBV27 and TRBJ1-5; possibly TRBD1 for D (6 bases). This CDR3 comprises 17 residues. The germline V and J ends were trimmed by 1 base and 0 bases, with 13 bases remaining between them. Germline V gene lookup returns CDR1 MNHEY and CDR2 SMNVEV (reference sequence). CDR3 in amino acids: CASSLLGGRGSNQPQHF. The CDR3 region has the DNA TGTGCCAGCAGTTTATTAGGCGGCAGGGGTAGCAATCAGCCCCAGCATTTT.

This clonotype turned up a few times. J is TRBJ2-1 and V is TRBV7-9, with 9 positions matching TRBD2. Germline loops: CDR1 SEHNR, CDR2 FQNEAQ (reference sequence). The J segment lost 8 bases and the V segment lost 5 bases, leaving 13 bases of the junction unmatched. The CDR3 sequence is 16 residues long. CDR3 protein: CASSPEWASGTHEQFF. In DNA form, the CDR3 reads TGTGCCAGCAGCCCAGAATGGGCTAGCGGGACCCATGAGCAGTTCTTC.

This clonotype was observed many times. This chain links TRBV20-1 with TRBJ1-1; TRBD1 might be the D (6 bases). Germline V lookup: CDR1 DFQATT, CDR2 SNEGSKA (reference sequence). The germline V and J ends were trimmed by 5 bases and 2 bases, with 15 bases remaining between them. The CDR3 totals 14 residues. CDR3 nucleotides: TGCAGTGCTTTACAGGGACCCTTTAACACTGAAGCTTTCTTT. Amino acids: CSALQGPFNTEAFF.

This clonotype has more than one count but fewer than ten. The chain employs TRBV30 and TRBJ1-5, with TRBD1 matching 8 bases. CDR1 and CDR2 (germline): GTSNPN, SVGIG (reference sequence). This CDR3 contains 16 residues. V was pared by 2 bases and J by 1 base, with 7 bases of the junction left unmatched. This CDR3 is CAWSRMDRASNQPQHF. CDR3 sequence (DNA): TGTGCCTGGAGTCGAATGGACAGGGCGAGCAATCAGCCCCAGCATTTT.

This clonotype came up many times. The V gene is TRBV20-1, the J gene TRBJ2-7; no clear D. V lost 0 bases, J lost 2 bases, and 14 bases lay in between. The CDR3 contains 15 residues. Germline-derived CDR1 and CDR2 are DFQATT and SNEGSKA (reference sequence). The CDR3 DNA sequence: TGCAGTGCTAGAGATGGGCTAAATATTGCCTACGAGCAGTACTTC. Translating gives CSARDGLNIAYEQYF.

This clonotype was counted many times. The chain combines TRBV7-9 with TRBJ2-5, with 9 bases fitting TRBD2. CDR1 SEHNR and CDR2 FQNEAQ come from the germline V gene (reference sequence). The V segment lost 5 bases and the J segment 4 bases; nucleotides outside the gene matches: 11. This CDR3 contains 16 residues. CDR3 sequence: CASSPASGMARETQYF. The DNA for the CDR3 is TGTGCCAGCAGCCCCGCTAGCGGGATGGCTCGAGAGACCCAGTACTTC.

In its sample, this clonotype was seen many times. The rearrangement joins TRBV13 to TRBJ2-5; 8 bases align to TRBD1. V trimming: 5 bases; J trimming: 3 bases; junction bases outside the gene matches: 5. The germline V gene encodes CDR1 PRHDT and CDR2 FYEKMQ (reference sequence). The CDR3 sequence is 14 residues long. CDR3: CASSLDRVEETQYF. For the CDR3, the DNA is TGTGCCAGCAGCCTGGACAGGGTGGAAGAGACCCAGTACTTC.

The chain couples TRBV5-4 to TRBJ2-6, with D perhaps matching TRBD2 (5 bases). The CDR3 extends over 15 amino acids. V was trimmed by 4 bases and J by 0 bases, leaving 8 bases between them. The germline gives CDR1 SGHNT, CDR2 YYREEE (reference sequence). This CDR3 is CASSPGSSGANVLTF. The CDR3 coding sequence is TGTGCCAGCAGCCCGGGGAGCTCTGGGGCCAACGTCCTGACTTTC.

Ten or more counts support this clonotype. V usage is TRBV28 and J usage is TRBJ2-3, with D uncertain. The CDR3 is 14 residues long. V shed 6 bases and J shed 1 base, with 11 bases lying between them. From germline, CDR1 is MDHEN and CDR2 SYDVKM. CDR3 sequence: CASRTGCRTDTQYF. The CDR3 DNA reads TGTGCCAGCAGGACCGGTTGCCGCACAGATACGCAGTATTTT. Full variable domain (missing parts from reference TRBV28 and TRBJ2-3): DVKVTQSSRYLVKRTGEKVFLECVQDMDHENMFWYRQDPGLGLRLIYFSYDVKMKEKGDIPEGYSVSREKKERFSLILESASTNQTSMYLCASRTGCRTDTQYFGPGTRLTVL.

This clonotype was recorded many times. The chain carries TRBV3-1 and TRBJ1-2; D ambiguous. Trimming pared 1 base from V and 1 base from J, leaving 4 bases between. The CDR3 has 13 residues. CDR1 and CDR2 from the germline V gene are LGHDT and YNNKEL (reference sequence). CDR3 sequence reads: CASSQGFNYGYTF. DNA of the CDR3: TGTGCCAGCAGCCAAGGTTTTAACTATGGCTACACCTTC.

This clonotype was detected a few times. The genes are TRBV29-1 and TRBJ2-7; TRBD1 matches 10 bases. The germline V gene has CDR1 SQVTM and CDR2 ANQGSEA. Trimming took 2 bases from V and 2 from J; bases not matched to a gene: 9. This CDR3 is 16 amino acids long. Written as DNA, the CDR3 is TGCAGCGTTGAATTACTAGGGACAGGGGACCCCTACGAGCAGTACTTC. It encodes CSVELLGTGDPYEQYF.

CDR3 sequence: CASTADGYEQYF. CDR3 DNA: TGTGCCAGCACTGCGGACGGCTACGAGCAGTACTTC. The chain is built from TRBV28 and TRBJ2-7; unclear D gene. The germline V gene has CDR1 MDHEN and CDR2 SYDVKM. This CDR3 has 12 amino acids. V was trimmed by 7 bases and J by 3 bases, leaving 10 bases between them.

This clonotype was seen a few times. The chain recombines TRBV7-9 with TRBJ2-1; D not certain. Germline lookup yields CDR1 SEHNR and CDR2 FQNEAQ (reference sequence). V lost 2 bases and J 11 bases, leaving 10 bases between the germline ends. This CDR3 spans 12 amino acids. In nucleotides, the CDR3 is TGTGCCAGCAGCTTAATGAGTAGTCAGCAGTTCTTC. It is translated as CASSLMSSQQFF.

This clonotype turned up a few times. V is TRBV10-3 and J is TRBJ2-5; 7 positions match TRBD2. CDR1 is ENHRY, CDR2 SYGVKD, per germline. The CDR3 extends over 14 amino acids. J lost 4 bases, V lost 10 bases, and 12 bases had no gene match. CDR3 bases: TGTGCCACCGGAGACTCTAGCGGCGGAGAGACCCAGTACTTC. Translating gives CATGDSSGGETQYF.

This clonotype has a handful of counts. The genes are TRBV6-1 and TRBJ1-4, with D perhaps matching TRBD1 (6 bases). Germline V gives CDR1 MNHNS, CDR2 SASEGT. The ends were cut back, 7 bases at V and 0 bases at J, with 12 bases in the middle. The CDR3 is 15 amino acids. The CDR3, as DNA: TGTGCCAGCACGGACAGCCTTGCAACTAATGAAAAACTGTTTTTT. Protein: CASTDSLATNEKLFF.

V gene TRBV27 combines with J gene TRBJ1-5; TRBD1 agrees at 7 bases. The CDR3 consists of 15 residues. V dropped 5 bases and J dropped 1; count of bases not matched to a gene: 5. Looked up from germline, CDR1 is MNHEY and CDR2 is SMNVEV (reference sequence). CDR3 sequence: CASSTTGFSNQPQHF. Here the CDR3 DNA reads TGTGCCAGCAGTACGACAGGGTTCAGCAATCAGCCCCAGCATTTT.

This clonotype was counted ten times or more. The CDR3 DNA is TGTGCCAGCTCACCACCCGGGACAGCTCAAGAGACCCAGTACTTC. Amino acids: CASSPPGTAQETQYF. The chain combines TRBV18 with TRBJ2-5; 7 positions agree with TRBD1. V shed 0 bases and J 2 bases; nucleotides not matched to a gene: 3. There are 15 residues in the CDR3. Germline loops: CDR1 KGHSH, CDR2 LQKENI. Supplemented by reference TRBV18 and TRBJ2-5, the full variable domain reads NAGVMQNPRHLVRRRGQEARLRCSPMKGHSHVYWYRQLPEEGLKFMVYLQKENIIDESGMPKERFSAEFPKEGPSILRIQQVVRGDSAAYFCASSPPGTAQETQYFGPGTRLLVL.

This clonotype was counted ten times or more. The rearrangement uses TRBV13 and TRBJ1-1, with D possibly being TRBD1 (5 bases). Germline loops: CDR1 PRHDT, CDR2 FYEKMQ (reference sequence). This CDR3 is 16 amino acids long. V shed 3 bases and J shed 0 bases, with 14 bases lying between them. CDR3 nucleotides: TGTGCCAGCAGCTTCCCTACGGGACCTCTGAACACTGAAGCTTTCTTT. Translating gives CASSFPTGPLNTEAFF.

This clonotype was recorded many times. The gene calls are TRBV7-9 and TRBJ1-2, with D unclear. The CDR3 consists of 13 residues. The ends were cut back, 4 bases at V and 2 bases at J, with 8 bases in the middle. Per the germline V gene, CDR1 is SEHNR and CDR2 is FQNEAQ (reference sequence). CDR3 amino acids: CASSSLGNYGYTF. The CDR3 DNA follows: TGTGCCAGCAGCTCCCTCGGGAACTATGGCTACACCTTC.